This T cell receptor beta chain is drawn from a study of blood T cell repertoires in COVID-19 (dated by TCRdb to the early 2020s). About the investigation overall: Samples covering the acute and convalescent phases of COVID-19 were provided by collaborators in the United States, Italy and Spain. The repertoires were released in a freely available public database meant as a resource for research on the immune response to SARS-CoV-2. The prospective study material was composed of cDNA or gDNA derived from T cells, B-cell-depleted T cells, or PBMCs. The samples were drawn from the first 160 participants of the ongoing ImmuneRACE study and from 1,200 or so subjects provided by 6 global collaborators. The sample metadata nearly always contained a de-identified subject ID, COVID-19 status, age in years and sex. Where available, HLA class I and class II types were taken from metadata supplied by the sample provider and were not determined by assay-based typing. Subjects who had been exposed to COVID-19, were actively infected with it, or had recovered from it provided the deeply sampled blood TCRbeta repertoires that made up the dataset.

In Seattle, one collaborating source enrolled patients while the infection was active and tracked those patients longitudinally over the course of disease. Collaborating institutions collected whole blood in K2EDTA tubes following their own protocols. For TCRbeta analysis, collaborators shipped samples in one of three forms: frozen whole blood, isolated PBMCs, or DNA extracted from either of those sample types. V is cut by 6 bases and J by 2 bases, and the space between the germline ends is 10 bases. The germline V gene gives CDR1 as MNHEY and CDR2 as SVGAGI. There are 13 amino acids in the CDR3, from cysteine to phenylalanine inclusive. The sequence is cut down to CDR3 DNA, 39 bases in frame from base 1. Broader findings and caveats from the paper: How much clinical and demographic metadata was included differed by source and by participant, and the metadata was provided uncurated.

This clone is a singleton in its sample. Its antigen remains undetermined. No qualities accompany the bases; no much larger clone lies one base away. The immunoSEQ Assay, a bias-controlled multiplex PCR, was used to amplify TCRbeta CDR3 regions from genomic DNA. From the authors' description of their analysis: Nucleated cell counts per sample were estimated from amplification of reference gene primers within the assay. To quantify the absolute abundance of each unique TCRbeta CDR3 rearrangement, sequence reads were collapsed and filtered. For each sample, productive Simpson clonality was calculated as the square root of Simpson's diversity index over productive rearrangements. Held by TCRdb, this immuneACCESS table contains in-frame sequences only and omits some clones. Under half of the omission traces to an unresolved V gene where checked; the cause of the rest is unknown. D and trimming come from the DNA, and the V and J calls and clone size come from that table. In all, the sample holds hundreds of thousands of clones, and about 90% of those were seen once. The biggest ten clones account for 0.82% of the sample.

The sequenced sample consisted of peripheral blood. The chain is encoded by TRBV6-5 joined to TRBJ1-2; the D gene is possibly TRBD1, with 6 bases matching. The sequence was obtained from a man between 60 and 75 years old with COVID-19, enrolled during active disease. The CDR3 protein is CASRRTENYGYTF. The DNA sequence follows: TGTGCCAGCAGACGGACAGAAAACTATGGCTACACCTTC.